A single T cell receptor beta chain is shown here with its context. As yet, its antigen is unknown. The same CDR3 can be traced to other DNA sequences in this sample. Sequencing was performed with immunoSEQ multiplex PCR; in TCRdb, only in-frame clones are kept and a portion is missing. The sample contains tens of thousands of clones, 91% of which appear only once. This record belongs to a study of siplizumab effects on memory and regulatory T cells. Study-level points and caveats: Versus roughly 27% in controls, the mappable alloreactive CD4+ clones averaged around 65% Treg-derived with siplizumab. The authors did not confirm suppressive function in proliferating Tregs from siplizumab cultures.

This CDR3 region has 15 residues. CDR1 is MNHEY, CDR2 SMNVEV, per germline (reference sequence). The V and J ends lost 4 bases and 0 bases respectively, with 10 bases between them. This receptor was taken from a human donor in good health. The genes are TRBV27 and TRBJ1-5; tentative D call: TRBD1 (5 bases). The source material was CD8+ T cells sorted from blood. The CDR3 loop reads CASSSGGYSNQPQHF. The DNA for the CDR3 is TGTGCCAGCAGTTCGGGGGGGTATAGCAATCAGCCCCAGCATTTT.